This T cell receptor beta chain was found in a study of memory CD4+ T cells and cytomegalovirus serostatus. Trimming pared 3 bases from V and 2 bases from J, leaving 11 bases between. The CDR3 contains 15 residues. Germline-derived CDR1 and CDR2 are LNHDA and SQIVND (reference sequence). As regards this clone: Its matching antigen is unknown.

The study, taken as a whole, reports: About two fifths of the roughly 160 known CMV-associated TCRbeta sequences appeared in CD4+ memory.

The sort gate was single viable CD3+CD4+CD8-CD45RO+ cells for memory CD4+ T cells. Profiled with immunoSEQ multiplex PCR; TCRdb holds only in-frame clones, not every one. The table has about 75,000 clones, around 78% seen once. Input material: memory CD4+ T cells from blood. The receptor was derived from an adult in good health and CMV-seropositive. This chain connects TRBV19 to TRBJ1-3, with D possibly being TRBD1 (5 bases). The CDR3 nucleotides read TGTGCCAGTAGTATTAGGCGGGGGGCTGGAAACACCATATATTTT. Amino acids: CASSIRRGAGNTIYF. The whole variable domain, filled in from reference TRBV19 and TRBJ1-3, reads DGGITQSPKYLFRKEGQNVTLSCEQNLNHDAMYWYRQDPGQGLRLIYYSQIVNDFQKGDIAEGYSVSREKKESFPLTVTSAQKNPTAFYLCASSIRRGAGNTIYFGEGSWLTVV.